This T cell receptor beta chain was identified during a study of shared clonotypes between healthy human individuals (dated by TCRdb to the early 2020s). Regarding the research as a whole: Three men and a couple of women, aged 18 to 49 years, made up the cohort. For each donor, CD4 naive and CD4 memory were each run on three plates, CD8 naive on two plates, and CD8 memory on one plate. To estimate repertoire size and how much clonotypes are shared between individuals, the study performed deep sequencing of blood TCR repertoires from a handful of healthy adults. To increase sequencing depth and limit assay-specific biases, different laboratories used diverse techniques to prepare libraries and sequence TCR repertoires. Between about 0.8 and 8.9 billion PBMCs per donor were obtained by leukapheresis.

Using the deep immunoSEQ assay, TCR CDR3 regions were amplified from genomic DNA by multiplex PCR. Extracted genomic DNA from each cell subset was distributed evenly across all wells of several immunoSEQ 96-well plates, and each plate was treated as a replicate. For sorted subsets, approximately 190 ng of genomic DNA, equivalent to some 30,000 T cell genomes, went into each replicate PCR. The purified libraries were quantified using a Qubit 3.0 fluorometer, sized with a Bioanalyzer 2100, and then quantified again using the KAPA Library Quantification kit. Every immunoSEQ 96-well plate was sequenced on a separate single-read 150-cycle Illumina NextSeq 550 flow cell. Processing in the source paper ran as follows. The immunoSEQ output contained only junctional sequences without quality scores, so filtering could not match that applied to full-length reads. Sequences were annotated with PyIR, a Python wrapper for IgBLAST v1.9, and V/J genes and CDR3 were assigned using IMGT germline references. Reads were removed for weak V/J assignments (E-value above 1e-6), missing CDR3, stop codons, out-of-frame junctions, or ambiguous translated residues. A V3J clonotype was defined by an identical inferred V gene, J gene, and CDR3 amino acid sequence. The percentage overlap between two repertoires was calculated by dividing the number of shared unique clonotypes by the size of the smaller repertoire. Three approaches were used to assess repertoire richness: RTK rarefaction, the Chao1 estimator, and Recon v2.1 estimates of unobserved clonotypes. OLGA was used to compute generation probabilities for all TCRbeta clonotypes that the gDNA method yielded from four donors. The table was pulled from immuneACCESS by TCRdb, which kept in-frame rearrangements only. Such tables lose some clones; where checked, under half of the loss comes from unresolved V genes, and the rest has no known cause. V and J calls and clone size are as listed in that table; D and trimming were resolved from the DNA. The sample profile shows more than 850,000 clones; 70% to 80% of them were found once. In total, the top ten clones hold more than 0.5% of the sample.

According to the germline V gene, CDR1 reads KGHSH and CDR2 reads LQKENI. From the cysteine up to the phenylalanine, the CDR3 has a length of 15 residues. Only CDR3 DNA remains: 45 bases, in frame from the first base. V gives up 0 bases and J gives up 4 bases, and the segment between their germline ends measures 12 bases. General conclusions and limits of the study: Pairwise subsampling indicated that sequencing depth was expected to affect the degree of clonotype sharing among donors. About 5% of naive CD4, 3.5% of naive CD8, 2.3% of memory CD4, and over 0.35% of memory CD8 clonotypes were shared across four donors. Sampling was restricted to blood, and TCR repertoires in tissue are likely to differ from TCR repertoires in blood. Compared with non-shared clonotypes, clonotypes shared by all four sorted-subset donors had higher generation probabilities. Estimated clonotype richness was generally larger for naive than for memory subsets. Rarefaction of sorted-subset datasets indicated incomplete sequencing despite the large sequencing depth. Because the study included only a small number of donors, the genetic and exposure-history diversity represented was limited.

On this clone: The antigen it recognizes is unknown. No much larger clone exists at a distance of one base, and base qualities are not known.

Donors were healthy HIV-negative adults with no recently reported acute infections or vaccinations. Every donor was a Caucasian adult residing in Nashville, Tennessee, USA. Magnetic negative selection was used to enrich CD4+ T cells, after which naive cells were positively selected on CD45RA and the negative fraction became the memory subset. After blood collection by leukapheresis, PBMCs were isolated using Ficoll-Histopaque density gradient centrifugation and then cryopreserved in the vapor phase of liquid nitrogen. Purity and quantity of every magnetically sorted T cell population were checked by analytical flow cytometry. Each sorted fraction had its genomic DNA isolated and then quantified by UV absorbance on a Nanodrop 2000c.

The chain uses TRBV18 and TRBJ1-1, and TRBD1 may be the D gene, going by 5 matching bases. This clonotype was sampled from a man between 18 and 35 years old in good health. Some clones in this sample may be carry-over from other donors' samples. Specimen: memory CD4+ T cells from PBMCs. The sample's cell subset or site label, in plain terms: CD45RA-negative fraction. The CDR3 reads CASSPPGGSGTEAFF. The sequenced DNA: TGTGCCAGCTCACCACCTGGGGGGTCGGGCACTGAAGCTTTCTTT. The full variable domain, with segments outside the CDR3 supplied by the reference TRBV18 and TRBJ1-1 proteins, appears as NAGVMQNPRHLVRRRGQEARLRCSPMKGHSHVYWYRQLPEEGLKFMVYLQKENIIDESGMPKERFSAEFPKEGPSILRIQQVVRGDSAAYFCASSPPGGSGTEAFFGQGTRLTVV.